This is a list of T cell receptor beta chains from one sample in a study of blood T cell repertoires in COVID-19. TCRdb keeps only in-frame clones here, not all; method: immunoSEQ multiplex PCR. The repertoire holds 150,000 to 200,000 clones, with roughly 79% as singletons. Input material: peripheral blood. Receptors originate from a man in his 60s with active or convalescent COVID-19. Both conserved end residues are part of each CDR3. A D gene is named only where the DNA matches it firmly. The size of a clone is reported for some rows only, either as once, few or many, or as a class for expanded clones.

CDR3nt: TGTGCCAGCAGCTTCGGAGGGCGAGATACGCAGTATTTT; CDR3aa: CASSFGGRDTQYF; j_gene: TRBJ2-3; v_gene: TRBV7-8; abundance: few; d_gene: -
CDR3nt: TGTGCTAGTGCCCGGGACTTATCCTACGAGCAGTACTTC; CDR3aa: CASARDLSYEQYF; j_gene: TRBJ2-7; v_gene: TRBV12-5; abundance: once; d_gene: -
CDR3nt: TGTGCCACCACCCAGACAGTGCAAGAGACCCAGTACTTC; CDR3aa: CATTQTVQETQYF; j_gene: TRBJ2-5; v_gene: TRBV6-5; abundance: -; d_gene: -
CDR3nt: TGTGCCAGCAGCCAGGGAGGGGACAGGGGAAGAGGCTACACCTTC; CDR3aa: CASSQGGDRGRGYTF; j_gene: TRBJ1-2; v_gene: TRBV4-2; abundance: -; d_gene: TRBD1
CDR3nt: TGTGCCAGCAGCTTAGGTTCAGTCCAAGAGACCCAGTACTTC; CDR3aa: CASSLGSVQETQYF; j_gene: TRBJ2-5; v_gene: TRBV13; abundance: -; d_gene: -
CDR3nt: TGTGCCAGCAGTCGGGGGACTAGCGAGCAGTATTTT; CDR3aa: CASSRGTSEQYF; j_gene: TRBJ2-3; v_gene: TRBV9; abundance: -; d_gene: TRBD2
CDR3nt: TGTGCCAGCAGTATAGAAGGGCGGGACTACGAGCAGTACTTC; CDR3aa: CASSIEGRDYEQYF; j_gene: TRBJ2-7; v_gene: TRBV7-3; abundance: -; d_gene: -
CDR3nt: TGTGCCAACGAAGAACTAGCGGGAGTATCGGGGGCCAACGTCCTGACTTTC; CDR3aa: CANEELAGVSGANVLTF; j_gene: TRBJ2-6; v_gene: TRBV2; abundance: -; d_gene: TRBD2
CDR3nt: TGTGCCAGTAGTTCCGCCGACAGGGCCGGAAACACCATATATTTT; CDR3aa: CASSSADRAGNTIYF; j_gene: TRBJ1-3; v_gene: TRBV19; abundance: -; d_gene: TRBD1
CDR3nt: TGCGCCAGCAGCTTGGAGGCGGGGATGAATCCGTCTAGCACAGATACGCAGTATTTT; CDR3aa: CASSLEAGMNPSSTDTQYF; j_gene: TRBJ2-3; v_gene: TRBV5-1; abundance: few; d_gene: -
CDR3nt: TGCAGTGCTAGTGGCCACCCCGCGTTGGGGCCAAAGGGTATCACCTTC; CDR3aa: CSASGHPALGPKGITF; j_gene: TRBJ1-2; v_gene: TRBV20-1; abundance: -; d_gene: -